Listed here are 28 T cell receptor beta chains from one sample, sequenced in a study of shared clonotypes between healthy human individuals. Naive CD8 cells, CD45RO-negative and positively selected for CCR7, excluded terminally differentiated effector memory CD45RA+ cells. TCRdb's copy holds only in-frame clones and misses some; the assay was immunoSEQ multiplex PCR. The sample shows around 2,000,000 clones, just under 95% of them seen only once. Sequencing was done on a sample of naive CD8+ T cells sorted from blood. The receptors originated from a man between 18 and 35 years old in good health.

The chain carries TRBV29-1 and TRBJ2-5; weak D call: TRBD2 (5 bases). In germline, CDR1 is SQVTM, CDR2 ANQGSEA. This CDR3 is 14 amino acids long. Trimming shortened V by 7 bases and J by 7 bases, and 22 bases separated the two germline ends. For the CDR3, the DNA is TGCAGCGCCGTAGCCCGCTTAGAGGGCGGGACCCAGTACTTC. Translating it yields CSAVARLEGGTQYF.

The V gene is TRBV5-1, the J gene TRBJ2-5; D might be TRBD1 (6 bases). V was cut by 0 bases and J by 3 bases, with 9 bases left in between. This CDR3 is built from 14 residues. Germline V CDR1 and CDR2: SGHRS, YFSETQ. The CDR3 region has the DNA TGCGCCAGCAGCTTGGATCACAGGGAAGAGACCCAGTACTTC. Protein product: CASSLDHREETQYF. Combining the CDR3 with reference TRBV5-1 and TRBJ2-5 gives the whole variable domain KAGVTQTPRYLIKTRGQQVTLSCSPISGHRSVSWYQQTPGQGLQFLFEYFSETQRNKGNFPGRFSGRQFSNSRSEMNVSTLELGDSALYLCASSLDHREETQYFGPGTRLLVL.

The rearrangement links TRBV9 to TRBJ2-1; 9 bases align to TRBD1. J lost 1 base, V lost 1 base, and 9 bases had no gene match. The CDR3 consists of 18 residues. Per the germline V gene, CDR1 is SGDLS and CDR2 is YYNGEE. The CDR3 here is CASSVPITGTGSYNEQFF. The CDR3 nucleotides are TGTGCCAGCAGCGTACCAATCACCGGGACAGGGTCCTACAATGAGCAGTTCTTC.

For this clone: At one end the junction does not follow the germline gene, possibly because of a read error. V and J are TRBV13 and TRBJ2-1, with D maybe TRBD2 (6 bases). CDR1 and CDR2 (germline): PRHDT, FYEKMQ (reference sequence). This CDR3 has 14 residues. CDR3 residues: CASRGRDSNNEQFF. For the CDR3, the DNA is TGTGCCAGCCGGGGCCGGGACTCCAACAATGAGCAGTTCTTC.

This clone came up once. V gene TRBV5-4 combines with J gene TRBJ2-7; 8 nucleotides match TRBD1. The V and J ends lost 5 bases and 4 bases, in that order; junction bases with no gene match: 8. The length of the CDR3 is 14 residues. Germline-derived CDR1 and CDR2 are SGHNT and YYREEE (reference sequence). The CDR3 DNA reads TGTGCCAGCAGGGAAAGACAGGGGACTTACGAGCAGTACTTC. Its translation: CASRERQGTYEQYF.

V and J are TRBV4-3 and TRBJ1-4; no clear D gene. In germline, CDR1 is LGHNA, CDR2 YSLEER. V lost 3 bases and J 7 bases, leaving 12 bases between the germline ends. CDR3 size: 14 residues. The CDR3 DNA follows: TGCGCCAGCAGCCAGGACTGGTCAACTGAAAAACTGTTTTTT. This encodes CASSQDWSTEKLFF.

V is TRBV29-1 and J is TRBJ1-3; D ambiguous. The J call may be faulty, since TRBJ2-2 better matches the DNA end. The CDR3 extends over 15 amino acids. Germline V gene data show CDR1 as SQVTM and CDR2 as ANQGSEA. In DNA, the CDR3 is TGCAGCGTTGCCCCCGGGCCCACGAACACCGGGGAGCTGTTTTTT. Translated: CSVAPGPTNTGELFF.

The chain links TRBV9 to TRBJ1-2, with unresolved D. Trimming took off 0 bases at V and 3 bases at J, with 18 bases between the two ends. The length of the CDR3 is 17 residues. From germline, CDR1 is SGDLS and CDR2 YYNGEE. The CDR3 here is CASSVVSAVTFDYGYTF. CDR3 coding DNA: TGTGCCAGCAGCGTAGTGTCGGCGGTAACGTTCGACTATGGCTACACCTTC.

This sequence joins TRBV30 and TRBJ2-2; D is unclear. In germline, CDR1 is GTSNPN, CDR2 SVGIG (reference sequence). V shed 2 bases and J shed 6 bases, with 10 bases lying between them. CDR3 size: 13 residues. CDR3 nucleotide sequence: TGTGCCTGGAGTCCTATAGCTCCCGGGGAGCTGTTTTTT. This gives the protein CAWSPIAPGELFF.

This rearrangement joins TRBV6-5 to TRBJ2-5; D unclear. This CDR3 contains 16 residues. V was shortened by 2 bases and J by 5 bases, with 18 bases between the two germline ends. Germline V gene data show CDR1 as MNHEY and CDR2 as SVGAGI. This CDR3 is CASSYGTESSRETQYF. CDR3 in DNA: TGTGCCAGCAGTTACGGTACAGAGTCCTCGCGGGAGACCCAGTACTTC.

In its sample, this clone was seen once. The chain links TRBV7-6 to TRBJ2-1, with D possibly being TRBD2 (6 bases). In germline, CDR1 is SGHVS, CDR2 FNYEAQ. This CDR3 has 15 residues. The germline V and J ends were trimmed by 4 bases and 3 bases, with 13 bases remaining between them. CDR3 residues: CASSSHGTYYNEQFF. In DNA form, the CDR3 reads TGTGCCAGCAGCTCGCACGGGACTTACTACAATGAGCAGTTCTTC.

The CDR3 coding sequence is TGCGCCAGCAGCCAAGACGTCGGAAATCAGCCCCAGCATTTT. This encodes CASSQDVGNQPQHF. The rearrangement links TRBV4-3 to TRBJ1-5; D not resolved. The CDR3 is 14 amino acids. Germline V lookup: CDR1 LGHNA, CDR2 YSLEER. The V gene lost 0 bases and the J gene lost 4 bases, with 7 bases spanning the gap.

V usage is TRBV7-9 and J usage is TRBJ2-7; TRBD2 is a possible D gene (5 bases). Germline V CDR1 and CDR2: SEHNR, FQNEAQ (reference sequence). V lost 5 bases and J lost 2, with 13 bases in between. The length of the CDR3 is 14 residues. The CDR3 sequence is CASSPFAGPYEQYF. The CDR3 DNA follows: TGTGCCAGCAGCCCTTTTGCGGGTCCCTACGAGCAGTACTTC. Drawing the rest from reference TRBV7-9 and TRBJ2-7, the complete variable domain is DTGVSQNPRHKITKRGQNVTFRCDPISEHNRLYWYRQTLGQGPEFLTYFQNEAQLEKSRLLSDRFSAERPKGSFSTLEIQRTEQGDSAMYLCASSPFAGPYEQYFGPGTRLTVT.

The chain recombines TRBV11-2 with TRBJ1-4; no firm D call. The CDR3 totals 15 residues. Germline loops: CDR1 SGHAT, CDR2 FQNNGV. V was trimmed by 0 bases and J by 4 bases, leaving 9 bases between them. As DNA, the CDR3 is TGTGCCAGCAGCTTAGATCGTCAGGTTAATGAAAAACTGTTTTTT. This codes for CASSLDRQVNEKLFF. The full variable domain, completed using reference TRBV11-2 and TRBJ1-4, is EAGVAQSPRYKIIEKRQSVAFWCNPISGHATLYWYQQILGQGPKLLIQFQNNGVVDDSQLPKDRFSAERLKGVDSTLKIQPAKLEDSAVYLCASSLDRQVNEKLFFGSGTQLSVL.

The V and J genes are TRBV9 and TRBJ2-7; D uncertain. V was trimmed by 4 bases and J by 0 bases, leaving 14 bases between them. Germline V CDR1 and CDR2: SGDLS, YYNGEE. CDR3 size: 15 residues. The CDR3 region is CASSLSFSSSYEQYF. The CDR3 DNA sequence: TGTGCCAGCAGCCTCTCCTTTTCCAGCTCCTACGAGCAGTACTTC. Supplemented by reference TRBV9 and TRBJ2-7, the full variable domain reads DSGVTQTPKHLITATGQRVTLRCSPRSGDLSVYWYQQSLDQGLQFLIQYYNGEERAKGNILERFSAQQFPDLHSELNLSSLELGDSALYFCASSLSFSSSYEQYFGPGTRLTVT.

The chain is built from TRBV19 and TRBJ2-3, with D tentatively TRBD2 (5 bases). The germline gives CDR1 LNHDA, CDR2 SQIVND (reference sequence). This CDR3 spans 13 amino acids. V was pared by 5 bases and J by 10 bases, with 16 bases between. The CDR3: CASSVIILESQYF. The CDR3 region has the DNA TGTGCCAGTAGTGTCATAATACTAGAATCGCAGTATTTT.

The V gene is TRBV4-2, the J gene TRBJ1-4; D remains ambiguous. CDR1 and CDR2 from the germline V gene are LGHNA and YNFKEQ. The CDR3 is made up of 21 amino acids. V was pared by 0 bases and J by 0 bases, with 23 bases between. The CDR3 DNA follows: TGTGCCAGCAGCCAAGAGAACTCAGAAACTGTGGTAGGAGCAACTAATGAAAAACTGTTTTTT. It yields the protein CASSQENSETVVGATNEKLFF.

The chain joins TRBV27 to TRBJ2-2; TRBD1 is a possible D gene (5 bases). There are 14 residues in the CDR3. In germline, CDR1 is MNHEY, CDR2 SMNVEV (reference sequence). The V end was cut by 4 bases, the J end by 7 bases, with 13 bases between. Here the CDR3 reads CASSWVAGHGELFF. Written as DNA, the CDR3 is TGTGCCAGCAGTTGGGTGGCTGGACACGGGGAGCTGTTTTTT.

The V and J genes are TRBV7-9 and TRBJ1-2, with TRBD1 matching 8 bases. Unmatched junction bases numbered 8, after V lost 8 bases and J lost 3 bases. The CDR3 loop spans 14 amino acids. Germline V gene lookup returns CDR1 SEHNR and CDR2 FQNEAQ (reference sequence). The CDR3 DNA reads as TGTGCCAGCGGGATCGGACAGGGCGACTATGGCTACACCTTC. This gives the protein CASGIGQGDYGYTF.

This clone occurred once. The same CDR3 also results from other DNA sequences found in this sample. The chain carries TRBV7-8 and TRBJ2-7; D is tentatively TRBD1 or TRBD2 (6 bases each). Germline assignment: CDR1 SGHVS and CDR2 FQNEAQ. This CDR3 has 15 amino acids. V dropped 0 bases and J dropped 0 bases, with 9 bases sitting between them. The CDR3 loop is CASSLAGGPSYEQYF. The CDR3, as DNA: TGTGCCAGCAGCTTAGCGGGGGGCCCCTCCTACGAGCAGTACTTC.

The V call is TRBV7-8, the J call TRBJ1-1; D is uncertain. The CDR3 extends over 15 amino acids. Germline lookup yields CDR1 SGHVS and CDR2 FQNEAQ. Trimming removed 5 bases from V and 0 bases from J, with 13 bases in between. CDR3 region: CASSVRGGMNTEAFF. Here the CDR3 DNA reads TGTGCCAGCAGCGTACGGGGAGGAATGAACACTGAAGCTTTCTTT.

The chain's CDR3 is CASSLSRGALSYNEQFF. CDR3 coding DNA: TGTGCCAGCAGCTTATCAAGGGGCGCTCTCTCCTACAATGAGCAGTTCTTC. The genes are TRBV7-2 and TRBJ2-1; D is possibly TRBD1 (5 bases). From germline, CDR1 is SGHTA and CDR2 FQGNSA. The length of the CDR3 is 17 residues. The ends were cut back, 2 bases at V and 0 bases at J, with 14 bases in the middle. Based on the CDR3 plus reference TRBV7-2 and TRBJ2-1, the full variable domain is GAGVSQSPSNKVTEKGKDVELRCDPISGHTALYWYRQSLGQGLEFLIYFQGNSAPDKSGLPSDRFSAERTGGSVSTLTIQRTQQEDSAVYLCASSLSRGALSYNEQFFGPGTRLTVL.

CDR3 region: CASSFETGGEDGYTF. The CDR3, as DNA: TGTGCCAGCAGCTTCGAAACAGGGGGAGAGGATGGCTACACCTTC. V and J are TRBV13 and TRBJ1-2; 8 positions match TRBD1. This CDR3 comprises 15 residues. From germline, CDR1 is PRHDT and CDR2 FYEKMQ (reference sequence). V lost 3 bases to trimming and J lost 6 bases; unmatched junction nucleotides: 9.

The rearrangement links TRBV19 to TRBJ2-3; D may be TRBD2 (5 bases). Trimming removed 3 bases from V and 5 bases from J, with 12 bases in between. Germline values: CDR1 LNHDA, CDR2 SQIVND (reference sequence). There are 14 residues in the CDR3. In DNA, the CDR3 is TGTGCCAGTAGTATGGGGAGTATGGGAGATACGCAGTATTTT. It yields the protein CASSMGSMGDTQYF.

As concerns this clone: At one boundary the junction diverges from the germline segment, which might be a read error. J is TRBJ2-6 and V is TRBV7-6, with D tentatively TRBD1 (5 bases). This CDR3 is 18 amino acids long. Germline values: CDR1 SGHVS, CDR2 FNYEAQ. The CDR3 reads CASSLGGIQVSGANVPTF. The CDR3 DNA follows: TGTGCCAGCAGCTTAGGAGGTATACAAGTCTCTGGGGCCAACGTCCCGACTTTC. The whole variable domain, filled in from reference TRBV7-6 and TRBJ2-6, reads GAGVSQSPRYKVTKRGQDVALRCDPISGHVSLYWYRQALGQGPEFLTYFNYEAQQDKSGLPNDRFSAERPEGSISTLTIQRTEQRDSAMYRCASSLGGIQVSGANVPTFGAGSRLTVL.

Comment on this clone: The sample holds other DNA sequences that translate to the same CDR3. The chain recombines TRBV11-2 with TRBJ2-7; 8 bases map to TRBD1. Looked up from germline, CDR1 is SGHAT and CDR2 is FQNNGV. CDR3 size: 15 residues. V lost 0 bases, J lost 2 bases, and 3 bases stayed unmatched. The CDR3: CASSLDRGQAYEQYF. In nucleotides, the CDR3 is TGTGCCAGCAGCTTAGATCGGGGACAGGCCTACGAGCAGTACTTC. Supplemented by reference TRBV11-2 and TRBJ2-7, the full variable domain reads EAGVAQSPRYKIIEKRQSVAFWCNPISGHATLYWYQQILGQGPKLLIQFQNNGVVDDSQLPKDRFSAERLKGVDSTLKIQPAKLEDSAVYLCASSLDRGQAYEQYFGPGTRLTVT.

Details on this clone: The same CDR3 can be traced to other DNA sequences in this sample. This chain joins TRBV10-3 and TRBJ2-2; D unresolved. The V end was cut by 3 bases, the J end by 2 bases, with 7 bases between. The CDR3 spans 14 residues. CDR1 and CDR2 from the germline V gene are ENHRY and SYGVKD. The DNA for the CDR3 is TGTGCCATCAGTGAAGGACCCAACACCGGGGAGCTGTTTTTT. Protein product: CAISEGPNTGELFF.

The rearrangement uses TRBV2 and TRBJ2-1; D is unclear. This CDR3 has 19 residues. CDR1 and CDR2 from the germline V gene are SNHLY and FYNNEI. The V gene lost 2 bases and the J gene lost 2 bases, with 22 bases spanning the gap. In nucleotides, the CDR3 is TGTGCCAGCAGTGAAAACCCCAAGGTCGGACGCGACCCCTACAATGAGCAGTTCTTC. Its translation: CASSENPKVGRDPYNEQFF. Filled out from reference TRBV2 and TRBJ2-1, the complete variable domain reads EPEVTQTPSHQVTQMGQEVILRCVPISNHLYFYWYRQILGQKVEFLVSFYNNEISEKSEIFDDQFSVERPDGSNFTLKIRSTKLEDSAMYFCASSENPKVGRDPYNEQFFGPGTRLTVL.